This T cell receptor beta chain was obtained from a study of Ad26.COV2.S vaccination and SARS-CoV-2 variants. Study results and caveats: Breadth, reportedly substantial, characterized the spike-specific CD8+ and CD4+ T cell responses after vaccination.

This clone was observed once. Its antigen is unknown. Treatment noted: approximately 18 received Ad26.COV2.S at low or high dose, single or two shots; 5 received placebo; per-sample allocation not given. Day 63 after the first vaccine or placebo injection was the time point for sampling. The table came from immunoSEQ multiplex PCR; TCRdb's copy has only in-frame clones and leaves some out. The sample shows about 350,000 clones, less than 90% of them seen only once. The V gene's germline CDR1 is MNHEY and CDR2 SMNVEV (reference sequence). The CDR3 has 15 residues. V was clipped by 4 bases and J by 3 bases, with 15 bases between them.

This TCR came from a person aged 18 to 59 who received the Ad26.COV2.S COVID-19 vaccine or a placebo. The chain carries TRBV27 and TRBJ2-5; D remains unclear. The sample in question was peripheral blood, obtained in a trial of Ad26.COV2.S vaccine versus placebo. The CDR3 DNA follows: TGTGCCAGCAGTTCCCCCCAAGGTGGAGAAGAGACCCAGTACTTC. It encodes CASSSPQGGEETQYF.